Listed here is a single T cell receptor beta chain. The study ran its PCR with 60 Vbeta and 13 Jbeta primers. Profiled with immunoSEQ multiplex PCR; TCRdb holds only in-frame clones, not every one. The sample contains over 120,000 clones, approximately 70% of which appear only once. The entry originates in a study of cytomegalovirus exposure and HLA in healthy donors. V gave up 11 bases and J gave up 2 bases, with 18 bases separating them. CDR3 length equals 14 residues. Germline CDR1 and CDR2: MNHEY and SMNVEV (reference sequence). Sequenced: PBMCs. V and J are TRBV27 and TRBJ2-5, with D possibly being TRBD2 (6 bases). This clonotype originated in a woman aged 60 to 75 in good health and CMV-seropositive. The CDR3, as DNA: TGTGCCTCTCGACCCAATAGCGGACAAGAGACCCAGTACTTC. Amino acids: CASRPNSGQETQYF.